Presented here are 8 T cell receptor beta chains from one specimen sequenced in a study of blood T cell repertoires in COVID-19. TCRdb keeps only in-frame clones here, not all; method: immunoSEQ multiplex PCR. The sample lists hundreds of thousands of clones; roughly four fifths were seen once. Sequencing used peripheral blood. Every receptor here comes from a woman at least 80 years old with COVID-19, enrolled during active disease.

The chain uses TRBV23-1 and TRBJ1-3, with a tentative D call TRBD1 (5 bases). TRBV23-1 counts as an open reading frame of uncertain function. The CDR3 is 17 amino acids. Deletions cut 1 base from V and 6 bases from J, with 19 bases between. The CDR3 DNA reads TGCGCCAGCAGTCAATTTCCAAAGGGGCCATCCGAAAACACCATATATTTT. Amino acids: CASSQFPKGPSENTIYF.

The chain has TRBV18 and TRBJ1-3; 9 bases fit TRBD1. The CDR3 is 18 residues long. Unmatched junction bases numbered 10, after V lost 4 bases and J lost 0 bases. Looked up from germline, CDR1 is KGHSH and CDR2 is LQKENI. CDR3 residues: CASSHSPGTGYSGNTIYF. Here the CDR3 DNA reads TGTGCCAGCTCACACTCGCCCGGGACAGGGTACTCTGGAAACACCATATATTTT.

The chain links TRBV19 to TRBJ2-4, with D possibly being TRBD2 (5 bases). The CDR3 has 16 residues. CDR1 and CDR2 (germline): LNHDA, SQIVND (reference sequence). The V end lost 3 bases, the J end lost 6 bases, and 18 bases lay between the germline ends. The chain's CDR3 is CASSIPRSQRGNIQYF. CDR3 nucleotide sequence: TGTGCCAGTAGTATCCCCCGGAGCCAACGGGGAAACATTCAGTACTTC.

The chain recombines TRBV30 with TRBJ1-5, with 10 bases lining up with TRBD1. Germline CDR1 reads GTSNPN; CDR2 reads SVGIG (reference sequence). Trimming removed 2 bases from V and 6 bases from J; junction bases left unmatched: 7. The CDR3 runs 15 residues. The CDR3 protein is CAWSPPRDRGQPQHF. CDR3 nucleotide sequence: TGTGCCTGGAGTCCTCCCCGGGACAGGGGTCAGCCCCAGCATTTT. Supplemented by reference TRBV30 and TRBJ1-5, the full variable domain reads SQTIHQWPATLVQPVGSPLSLECTVEGTSNPNLYWYRQAAGRGLQLLFYSVGIGQISSEVPQNLSASRPQDRQFILSSKKLLLSDSGFYLCAWSPPRDRGQPQHFGDGTRLSIL.

The chain combines TRBV5-1 with TRBJ2-7; D is possibly TRBD1 (6 bases). The CDR3 has 13 amino acids. Per germline, CDR1 SGHRS and CDR2 YFSETQ. V shed 4 bases and J shed 0 bases, with 8 bases lying between them. CDR3 sequence (DNA): TGCGCCAGCAGCAGGACAGTCTCCTACGAGCAGTACTTC. It is translated as CASSRTVSYEQYF.

V and J are TRBV19 and TRBJ1-6, with D tentatively TRBD1 (6 bases). Deletions cut 5 bases from V and 9 bases from J, with 11 bases between. This CDR3 has 13 amino acids. In germline, CDR1 is LNHDA, CDR2 SQIVND (reference sequence). CDR3 coding DNA: TGTGCCAGTAGTCGACAGGCGGGTTCACCCCTCCACTTT. This encodes CASSRQAGSPLHF.

The chain joins TRBV29-1 to TRBJ1-1; D unresolved. Trimming removed 5 bases at V and 0 bases at J, with 13 bases between. The CDR3 sequence is 14 residues long. CDR1 is SQVTM and CDR2 is ANQGSEA in the germline V gene. CDR3 loop: CSVRENLLNTEAFF. The CDR3, as DNA: TGCAGCGTTCGGGAGAACCTTTTGAACACTGAAGCTTTCTTT.

The V call is TRBV5-1, the J call TRBJ2-2; perhaps TRBD2 as D (5 bases). Trimming took 1 base from V and 2 from J, leaving 9 bases between them. CDR3 length equals 15 residues. Germline values: CDR1 SGHRS, CDR2 YFSETQ. The CDR3 DNA is TGCGCCAGCAGCTTGCCGGGGTTAAACACCGGGGAGCTGTTTTTT. Its protein is CASSLPGLNTGELFF.